The 8 T cell receptor beta chains in this list originate from one sample, sequenced in a study of OX40 agonist ivuxolimab in advanced cancers. The protocol was immunoSEQ multiplex PCR, while the TCRdb copy is restricted to in-frame clones and leaves out a portion. Among 40,000 or so clones listed, around 92% were seen once. The specimen was CD4+ or CD8+ T cells sorted from blood, collected in a trial of the OX40 agonist ivuxolimab. The receptors here all came from an adult with an advanced solid tumor such as melanoma, head and neck, liver or kidney cancer.

The V and J genes are TRBV6-6 and TRBJ2-7; no firm D call. The length of the CDR3 is 13 residues. Germline V gene data show CDR1 as MNHNY and CDR2 as SVGAGI (reference sequence). Between the trimmed V and J ends, which lost 2 bases and 3 bases, there was a span of 8 bases. The CDR3 here is CASSYEPNYEQYV. In DNA form, the CDR3 reads TGTGCCAGCAGTTACGAGCCTAACTACGAGCAGTACGTC.

The genes are TRBV6-5 and TRBJ2-5, with 11 positions matching TRBD2. This CDR3 region has 14 residues. Unmatched junction bases numbered 1, after V lost 4 bases and J lost 3 bases. Germline CDR1 reads MNHEY; CDR2 reads SVGAGI. CDR3 sequence reads: CASSFSGGEETQYF. Here the CDR3 DNA reads TGTGCCAGCAGTTTTAGCGGGGGGGAAGAGACCCAGTACTTC.

V is TRBV5-6 and J is TRBJ1-4, with 7 bases identical to TRBD1. CDR1 SGHDT and CDR2 YYEEEE come from the germline V gene. The J segment lost 10 bases and the V segment lost 0 bases, leaving 6 bases of the junction unmatched. This CDR3 is 14 amino acids long. Here the CDR3 DNA reads TGTGCCAGCAGCTTGGTGCAGGGGGAGGGAAAACTGTTTTTT. Its translation: CASSLVQGEGKLFF. The complete variable domain, with remaining parts taken from reference TRBV5-6 and TRBJ1-4, reads DAGVTQSPTHLIKTRGQQVTLRCSPKSGHDTVSWYQQALGQGPQFIFQYYEEEERQRGNFPDRFSGHQFPNYSSELNVNALLLGDSALYLCASSLVQGEGKLFFGSGTQLSVL.

The rearrangement joins TRBV5-6 to TRBJ2-7; D uncertain. From germline, CDR1 is SGHDT and CDR2 YYEEEE. This CDR3 spans 11 amino acids. The V and J ends lost 3 bases and 0 bases respectively, with 1 base between them. The CDR3 DNA is TGTGCCAGCAGCTCCTCCTACGAGCAGTACTTC. This encodes CASSSSYEQYF.

J is TRBJ2-7 and V is TRBV6-4; D remains ambiguous. The germline gives CDR1 MRHNA, CDR2 SNTAGT. V lost 2 bases, J lost 0 bases, and 8 bases lay in between. There are 14 residues in the CDR3. CDR3 DNA sequence: TGTGCCAGCAGTGACGCCCCTCTCTCCTACGAGCAGTACTTC. Amino acid sequence: CASSDAPLSYEQYF.

J is TRBJ1-2 and V is TRBV7-9; TRBD1 matches at 10 bases. The CDR3 covers 15 residues. V lost 5 bases and J lost 8; bases outside the gene matches: 11. The germline V gene has CDR1 SEHNR and CDR2 FQNEAQ (reference sequence). The DNA for the CDR3 is TGTGCCAGCAGCCCGTCCGGGACAGGGGTTCACGGCTACACCTTC. This sequence encodes CASSPSGTGVHGYTF. Full variable domain (rest looked up from reference TRBV7-9 and TRBJ1-2): DTGVSQNPRHKITKRGQNVTFRCDPISEHNRLYWYRQTLGQGPEFLTYFQNEAQLEKSRLLSDRFSAERPKGSFSTLEIQRTEQGDSAMYLCASSPSGTGVHGYTFGSGTRLTVV.

This chain uses TRBV7-9 with TRBJ2-1, with TRBD2 matching 9 bases. This CDR3 spans 15 amino acids. Germline values: CDR1 SEHNR, CDR2 FQNEAQ (reference sequence). V shed 5 bases and J 6 bases; nucleotides not matched to a gene: 8. For the CDR3, the DNA is TGTGCCAGCAGCACCGTAGCGGGAGTCTTCAATGAGCAGTTCTTC. Protein sequence: CASSTVAGVFNEQFF.

The V call is TRBV4-1, the J call TRBJ1-4; D is undetermined. The germline CDR1 and CDR2 sequences are MGHRA and YSYEKL. CDR3 size: 14 residues. Trimming removed 1 base at V and 8 bases at J, with 11 bases between. CDR3 DNA sequence: TGCGCCAGCAGCCAAGCTAGAGGACGAGAAAAACTGTTTTTT. Its protein product is CASSQARGREKLFF.